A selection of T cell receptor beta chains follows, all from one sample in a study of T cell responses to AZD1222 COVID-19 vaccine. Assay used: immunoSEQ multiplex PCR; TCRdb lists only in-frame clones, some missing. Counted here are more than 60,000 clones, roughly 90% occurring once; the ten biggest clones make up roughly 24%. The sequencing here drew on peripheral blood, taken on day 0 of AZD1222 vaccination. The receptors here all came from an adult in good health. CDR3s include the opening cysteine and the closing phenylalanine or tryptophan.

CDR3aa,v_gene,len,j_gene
CASSFNSANYGYTF,TRBV19,14,TRBJ1-2
CSVYGQGDTGELFF,TRBV29-1,14,TRBJ2-2
CASSPLAGVSKQYF,TRBV28,14,TRBJ2-7
CASSYSYRSATEAFF,TRBV6-5,15,TRBJ1-1
CASSLAGREYNEQFF,TRBV7-3,15,TRBJ2-1
CSVEGRGPHANTRVRQQYF,TRBV29-1,19,TRBJ2-7
CSASLPGNTGELFF,TRBV20-1,14,TRBJ2-2
CASSEALNEQFF,TRBV2,12,TRBJ2-1
CASTVGPSSYEQYF,TRBV9,14,TRBJ2-7
CASSPGTEAFF,TRBV14,11,TRBJ1-1
CASSYHAVYEQYF,TRBV11-3,13,TRBJ2-7
CASSPPGTVGNTIYF,TRBV18,15,TRBJ1-3
CASSPARTNGYTF,TRBV5-4,13,TRBJ1-2
CASQGRGNYGYTF,TRBV12-3/TRBV12-4,13,TRBJ1-2
CASRPGDRDRLNYGYTF,TRBV19,17,TRBJ1-2
CATSRGGGYGYTF,TRBV15,13,TRBJ1-2
CASSPTGANTEAFF,TRBV18,14,TRBJ1-1
CASSSQLEPNEQFF,TRBV6-2/TRBV6-3,14,TRBJ2-1
CASNSPGTGSPARGYTF,TRBV10-1,17,TRBJ1-2
CASSFGPSDEQFF,TRBV7-9,13,TRBJ2-1
CASSYGSQETQYF,TRBV6-5,13,TRBJ2-5
CASTLGWGDTEAFF,TRBV5-1,14,TRBJ1-1
CASTRGPSNQPQHF,TRBV19,14,TRBJ1-5
CASSEGPRPQHF,TRBV6-1,12,TRBJ1-5
CASSIVPGVGRGGVQYF,TRBV19,17,TRBJ2-3
CASSQNLRGVNTIYF,TRBV14,15,TRBJ1-3
CASTGTPRYEQYF,TRBV10-2,13,TRBJ2-7
CASSFLAGGEGNEQFF,TRBV7-8,16,TRBJ2-1
CASSPLTSGIDNEQFF,TRBV18,16,TRBJ2-1
CASSSTSGTQETQYF,TRBV5-4,15,TRBJ2-5
CASSQTGGPVETQYF,TRBV5-4,15,TRBJ2-5
CASSLGSGPQHF,TRBV11-3,12,TRBJ1-5
CASSHLRDRYSNQPQHF,TRBV23-1,17,TRBJ1-5
CASSQNTGELFF,TRBV11-2,12,TRBJ2-2
CASSFSGDNSPLHF,TRBV11-2,14,TRBJ1-6
CASSPGTDYGYTF,TRBV14,13,TRBJ1-2
CASSPREGQEQPQHF,TRBV6-6,15,TRBJ1-5
CSALWRANTIYF,TRBV29-1,12,TRBJ1-3
CASTSGLPFSYEQYF,TRBV6-5,15,TRBJ2-7
CASSQERDAEAFF,TRBV4-3,13,TRBJ1-1
CASSDWQLRNSPLHF,TRBV2,15,TRBJ1-6
CASSPTGGQGYTF,TRBV2,13,TRBJ1-2
CASSSDPSGTGYEQYF,TRBV5-4,16,TRBJ2-7
CASSLAGREGNEQFF,TRBV7-9,15,TRBJ2-1
CASAMTGAYGEKLFF,TRBV7-9,15,TRBJ1-4
CASSPGYSNTEAFF,TRBV6-6,14,TRBJ1-1
CASSSPGGWGYTF,TRBV7-3,13,TRBJ1-2
CASSEGVHNTEAFF,TRBV7-3,14,TRBJ1-1
CASSQINTIYF,TRBV28,11,TRBJ1-3
CASSISQGVGTGELFF,TRBV27,16,TRBJ2-2
CASSFGQSYGYTF,TRBV5-4,13,TRBJ1-2
CASSLGGRPSTDTQYF,TRBV5-1,16,TRBJ2-3
CASRGGEGGDQPQHF,TRBV7-9,15,TRBJ1-5